These T cell receptor beta chains were read from a single sample in a study of shared clonotypes between healthy human individuals. Only in-frame clones appear in the TCRdb table, and some are missing; sequencing was by immunoSEQ multiplex PCR. The sample records around 600,000 clones, approximately 95% being singletons. Sequenced: naive CD8+ T cells sorted from blood. Source of these receptors: a woman younger than 45 in good health. Each CDR3 is given with its conserved first and last residue. The D gene is left open where the match is weak. Clone size appears in some rows only: once, few, many, or a class for an expanded clone.

V gene,clone size,J gene,D gene,CDR3 protein,CDR3 DNA
TRBV7-8,once,TRBJ2-7,NA,CASSSALTYEQYF,TGTGCCAGCAGCTCAGCCCTCACCTACGAGCAGTACTTC
TRBV6-5,NA,TRBJ1-5,NA,CASSPGRVQPQHF,TGTGCCAGCAGCCCCGGGCGGGTTCAGCCCCAGCATTTT
TRBV19,NA,TRBJ2-5,NA,CASMDRSEETQYF,TGTGCCAGTATGGACCGGAGTGAAGAGACCCAGTACTTC
TRBV6-5,NA,TRBJ2-3,NA,CASWSTRDTQYF,TGTGCCAGCTGGTCGACTCGTGATACGCAGTATTTT
TRBV25-1,NA,TRBJ2-5,NA,CASSVGQGVGETQYF,TGTGCCAGCAGTGTAGGTCAGGGAGTGGGAGAGACCCAGTACTTC
TRBV5-3,NA,TRBJ2-5,TRBD1,CATRDSQETQYF,TGTGCCACCCGGGACAGCCAAGAGACCCAGTACTTC
TRBV14,once,TRBJ1-1,NA,CASSQWANTEAFF,TGTGCCAGCAGCCAATGGGCGAACACTGAAGCTTTCTTT
TRBV5-1,NA,TRBJ2-5,NA,CASSLPFGSKETQYF,TGCGCCAGCAGCTTGCCGTTCGGATCCAAAGAGACCCAGTACTTC
TRBV4-1,NA,TRBJ2-5,NA,CASSQDSAGRETQYF,TGCGCCAGCAGCCAAGACTCGGCGGGTAGAGAGACCCAGTACTTC
TRBV2,few,TRBJ1-5,TRBD1,CASTGQGSQPQHF,TGTGCCAGCACTGGACAGGGGAGTCAGCCCCAGCATTTT
TRBV18,NA,TRBJ2-3,NA,CASSLPTDTQYF,TGTGCCAGCTCACTTCCCACAGATACGCAGTATTTT
TRBV27,NA,TRBJ2-1,NA,CASSLRGQSLSSHNEQFF,TGTGCCAGCAGCCTACGAGGACAGTCTCTATCTAGCCACAATGAGCAGTTCTTC
TRBV28,NA,TRBJ2-1,NA,CASSPLGRDKNEQFF,TGTGCCAGCAGTCCCCTCGGCCGGGACAAGAATGAGCAGTTCTTC
TRBV5-1,NA,TRBJ1-1,NA,CASSLIGRPDLVTEAFF,TGCGCCAGCAGCTTGATTGGACGACCGGATCTAGTCACTGAAGCTTTCTTT
TRBV7-9,once,TRBJ1-3,TRBD1,CASSPLGQGFSGNTIYF,TGTGCCAGCAGCCCTCTGGGACAGGGATTTTCTGGAAACACCATATATTTT
TRBV2,NA,TRBJ2-1,TRBD2,CASSSGTSGNEQFF,TGTGCCAGCAGCTCCGGGACTAGCGGCAATGAGCAGTTCTTC
TRBV28,once,TRBJ1-5,TRBD1,CASSLGQGSQPQHF,TGTGCCAGCAGTTTGGGACAGGGGAGCCAGCCCCAGCATTTT
TRBV5-1,NA,TRBJ2-7,NA,CASSLVQGNYEQYF,TGCGCCAGCAGCTTGGTCCAGGGCAACTACGAGCAGTACTTC
TRBV9,NA,TRBJ1-1,NA,CASSVGQNQMNTEAFF,TGTGCCAGCAGCGTAGGACAGAACCAAATGAACACTGAAGCTTTCTTT
TRBV5-5,NA,TRBJ1-1,NA,CASSLLGYPAFF,TGTGCCAGCAGCTTGCTAGGGTACCCGGCTTTCTTT
TRBV2,once,TRBJ1-6,NA,CASSEASTAYNSPLHF,TGTGCCAGCAGTGAAGCTTCAACAGCATATAATTCACCCCTCCACTTT
TRBV6-1,once,TRBJ2-1,TRBD1,CASSEWVGAGGYNEQFF,TGTGCCAGCAGTGAATGGGTTGGGGCAGGGGGCTACAATGAGCAGTTCTTC
TRBV5-4,NA,TRBJ1-2,NA,CASSWGGVGYTF,TGTGCCAGCAGCTGGGGGGGTGTGGGCTACACCTTC
TRBV29-1,NA,TRBJ1-2,NA,CSVEDTDYGYTF,TGCAGCGTTGAAGACACCGACTATGGCTACACCTTC
TRBV30,once,TRBJ2-4,NA,CAWNSAKNIQYF,TGTGCCTGGAATTCAGCCAAAAACATTCAGTACTTC
TRBV6-5,NA,TRBJ2-1,NA,CASSDRSSYNEQFF,TGTGCCAGCAGTGACAGATCCTCCTACAATGAGCAGTTCTTC
TRBV7-9,NA,TRBJ1-1,NA,CAVPTYPGQKNTEAFF,TGTGCCGTCCCTACTTACCCGGGACAAAAGAACACTGAAGCTTTCTTT
TRBV11-2,NA,TRBJ2-3,TRBD2,CASSPKTSGRRTDTQYF,TGTGCCAGCAGCCCAAAAACTAGCGGGAGGCGAACAGATACGCAGTATTTT
TRBV27,NA,TRBJ2-7,NA,CASSSSGARYEQYF,TGTGCCAGCAGTTCCAGCGGAGCCCGCTACGAGCAGTACTTC
TRBV7-9,NA,TRBJ1-3,TRBD1,CASSSQPTGFGNTIYF,TGTGCCAGCAGCTCCCAACCGACAGGGTTTGGAAACACCATATATTTT
TRBV5-1,NA,TRBJ1-4,NA,CASSPGQYNEKLFF,TGCGCCAGCAGCCCGGGACAATATAATGAAAAACTGTTTTTT
TRBV27,NA,TRBJ2-7,TRBD2,CASSSDPSGSTYEQYF,TGTGCCAGCAGTTCGGATCCTAGCGGGAGCACCTACGAGCAGTACTTC
TRBV27,NA,TRBJ1-1,TRBD1,CASSTGTGDEAFF,TGTGCCAGCAGTACGGGGACAGGGGATGAAGCTTTCTTT
TRBV9,NA,TRBJ1-1,TRBD1,CASSVEDRGPEAFF,TGTGCCAGCAGCGTAGAGGACAGGGGCCCTGAAGCTTTCTTT
TRBV4-1,NA,TRBJ2-7,NA,CASSQDPLYEQYF,TGCGCCAGCAGCCAAGATCCCCTTTACGAGCAGTACTTC
TRBV27,NA,TRBJ1-5,NA,CASSPLPTGLSSNQPQHF,TGTGCCAGCAGTCCACTCCCGACAGGTTTGTCGAGCAATCAGCCCCAGCATTTT
TRBV13,NA,TRBJ2-3,NA,CASSNRISTDTQYF,TGTGCCAGCAGCAACAGGATTTCCACAGATACGCAGTATTTT
TRBV25-1,few,TRBJ1-4,NA,CASSVGSEKLFF,TGTGCCAGCAGTGTGGGGAGCGAAAAACTGTTTTTT
TRBV6-1,NA,TRBJ2-7,NA,CASTQKPSEQYF,TGTGCCAGCACGCAGAAACCCAGCGAGCAGTACTTC
TRBV7-9,NA,TRBJ2-7,TRBD2,CASKGLAGTEQYF,TGTGCCAGCAAGGGACTAGCGGGGACCGAGCAGTACTTC
TRBV6-5,NA,TRBJ2-7,TRBD1,CASRDRGTYEQYF,TGTGCCAGCAGGGACAGGGGGACCTACGAGCAGTACTTC
TRBV4-1,NA,TRBJ1-1,TRBD1,CASSQVTGVNTEAFF,TGCGCCAGCAGCCAGGTGACAGGGGTGAACACTGAAGCTTTCTTT
TRBV27,few,TRBJ1-1,NA,CASSPIQGTEAFF,TGTGCCAGCAGTCCGATACAGGGTACGGAAGCTTTCTTT